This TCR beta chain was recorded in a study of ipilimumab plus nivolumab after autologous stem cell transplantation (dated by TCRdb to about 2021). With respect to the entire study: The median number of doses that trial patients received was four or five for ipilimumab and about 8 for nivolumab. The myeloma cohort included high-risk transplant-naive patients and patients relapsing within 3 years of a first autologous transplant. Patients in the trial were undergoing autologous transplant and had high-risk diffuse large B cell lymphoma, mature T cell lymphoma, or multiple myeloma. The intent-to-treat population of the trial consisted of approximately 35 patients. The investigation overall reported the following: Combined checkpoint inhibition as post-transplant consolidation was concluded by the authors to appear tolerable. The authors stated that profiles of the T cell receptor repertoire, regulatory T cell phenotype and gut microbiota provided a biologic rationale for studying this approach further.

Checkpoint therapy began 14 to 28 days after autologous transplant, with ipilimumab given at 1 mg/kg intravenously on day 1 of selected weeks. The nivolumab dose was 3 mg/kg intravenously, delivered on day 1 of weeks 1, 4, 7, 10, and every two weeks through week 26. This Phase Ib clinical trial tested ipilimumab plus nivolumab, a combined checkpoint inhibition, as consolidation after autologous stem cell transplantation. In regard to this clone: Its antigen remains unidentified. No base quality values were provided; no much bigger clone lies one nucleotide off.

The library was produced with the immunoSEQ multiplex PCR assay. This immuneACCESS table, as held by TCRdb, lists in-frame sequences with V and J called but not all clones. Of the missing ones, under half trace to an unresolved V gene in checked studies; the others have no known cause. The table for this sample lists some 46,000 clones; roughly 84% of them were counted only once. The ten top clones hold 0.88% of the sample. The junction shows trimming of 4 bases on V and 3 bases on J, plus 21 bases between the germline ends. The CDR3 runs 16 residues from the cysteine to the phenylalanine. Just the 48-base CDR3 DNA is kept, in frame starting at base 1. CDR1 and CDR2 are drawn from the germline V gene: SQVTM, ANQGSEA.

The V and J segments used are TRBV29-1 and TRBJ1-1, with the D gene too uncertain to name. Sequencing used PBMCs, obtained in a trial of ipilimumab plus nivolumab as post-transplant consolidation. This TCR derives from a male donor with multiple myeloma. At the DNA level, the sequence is TGCAGCGTTGGGGATACCTATTTCAGAGTGGACACTGAAGCTTTCTTT. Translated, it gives CSVGDTYFRVDTEAFF.